This T cell receptor beta chain emerged from a study of blood T cell repertoires in COVID-19. Across the study: Specimens from acute and convalescent COVID-19 originated in the United States, Italy and Spain. PBMCs, B-cell-depleted T cells, or T cells were the source of the cDNA or gDNA that made up the material.

Germline V lookup: CDR1 LNHDA, CDR2 SQIVND (reference sequence). This CDR3 is built from 16 residues. The trim removed 5 bases at V and 5 bases at J, leaving 11 bases unmatched. As handled by the study authors: For nucleated cells, counts were estimated from reference gene primer amplification. The protocol was immunoSEQ multiplex PCR, while the TCRdb copy is restricted to in-frame clones and leaves out a portion. V and J calls and clone size are those listed in that table; D and trimming were worked out from the DNA. The repertoire holds roughly 100,000 clones, with over 75% as singletons. Sequencing used peripheral blood. The gene calls are TRBV19 and TRBJ2-3, with 9 bases fitting TRBD1. The sequence derives from a man over 45 with acute or convalescent COVID-19. CDR3 region: CASSPRRQGEIDTQYF. CDR3 in DNA: TGTGCCAGTAGTCCACGTAGACAGGGGGAGATAGATACGCAGTATTTT. Full variable domain (outside the CDR3, taken from reference TRBV19 and TRBJ2-3): DGGITQSPKYLFRKEGQNVTLSCEQNLNHDAMYWYRQDPGQGLRLIYYSQIVNDFQKGDIAEGYSVSREKKESFPLTVTSAQKNPTAFYLCASSPRRQGEIDTQYFGPGTRLTVL.